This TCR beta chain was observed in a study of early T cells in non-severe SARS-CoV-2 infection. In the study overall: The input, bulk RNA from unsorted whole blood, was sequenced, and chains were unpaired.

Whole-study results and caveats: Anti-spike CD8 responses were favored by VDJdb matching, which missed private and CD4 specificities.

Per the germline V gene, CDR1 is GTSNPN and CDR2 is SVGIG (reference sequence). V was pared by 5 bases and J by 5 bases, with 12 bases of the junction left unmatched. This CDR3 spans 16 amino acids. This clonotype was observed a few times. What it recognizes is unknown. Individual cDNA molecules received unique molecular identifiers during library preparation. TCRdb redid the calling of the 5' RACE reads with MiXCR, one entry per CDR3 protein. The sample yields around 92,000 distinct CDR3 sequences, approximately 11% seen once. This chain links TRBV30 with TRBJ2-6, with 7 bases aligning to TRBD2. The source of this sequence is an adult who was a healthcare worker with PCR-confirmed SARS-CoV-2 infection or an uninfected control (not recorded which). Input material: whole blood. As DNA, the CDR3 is TGTGCCTGGCTAGCGGCCCCCCCAATTTGGGCCAACGTCCTGACTTTC. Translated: CAWLAAPPIWANVLTF.